This TCR beta chain comes out of a study of CD8+CD57+ T cells in acquired aplastic anemia. About the study: Sorted CD4+ and CD8+ cells yielded DNA averaging roughly 3.3 ug.

Profiling of TCR beta VDJ combinations and CDR3 sequences used genomic DNA as template. Via MiXCR, TCRdb re-called the reads, giving one row per CDR3 protein. Seen here are 110,000 or so distinct CDR3 sequences, 55% to 60% observed once, and the top ten hold 25% to 35%. The germline V gene has CDR1 SGHRS and CDR2 YFSETQ. The CDR3 consists of 13 residues. Between the trimmed V and J ends, which lost 2 bases and 3 bases, there was a span of 6 bases. By flow cytometry, patients selected for sequencing had shown an expansion of CD8+CD57+ cells. Among the patients, none had received any therapy at the time of blood sampling.

The chain links TRBV5-1 to TRBJ2-1; TRBD1 is a possible D gene (5 bases). Sequencing was carried out using sorted CD4+, CD8+, or CD8+CD57+ T cells (not recorded which) from PBMCs. The receptor's source is a human donor with aplastic anemia. CDR3 amino acids: CASSLQDYNEQFF. CDR3 bases: TGCGCCAGCAGCTTACAGGACTACAATGAGCAGTTCTTC.